This TCR beta chain appears in the sequencing data of a study of blood T cells in healthy people across ages. For the study at large: There was about one barcoded beta molecule captured by template switching per two T cells. Study-level results: Any conclusive comparison of naive versus antigen-experienced cells was prevented by using unsorted PBMCs. Lack of knowledge of donor CMV status possibly confounded expanded clonotype changes.

On this clonotype: As yet, its antigen is unknown.

A J-beta primer mix and a sample-barcoded 5' primer were used in a second PCR of roughly 7 to 12 cycles. One entry per CDR3 protein results from TCRdb running MiXCR on the 5' RACE reads. Of 1.5 million to 2 million distinct CDR3 sequences listed, around half are singletons. Isolation recovered at least 6 million PBMCs from every sample. This CDR3 comprises 17 residues. The J segment lost 6 bases and the V segment lost 0 bases, leaving 7 bases of the junction unmatched. The clonotype was recovered from a woman aged 40 to 50 in good health. The chain combines TRBV12-3 or TRBV12-4 with TRBJ1-5; 11 bases match TRBD1. The sequenced material came from blood. The DNA for the CDR3 is TGTGCCAGCAGTTTAGCAGTCGGACAGGGGGCAGGTCAGCCCCAGCATTTT. Translating gives CASSLAVGQGAGQPQHF.